These 12 T cell receptor beta chains originate from one sample sequenced in a study of cytomegalovirus exposure and HLA in healthy donors. PCR was performed using 60 Vbeta and 13 Jbeta primers. Assay: immunoSEQ multiplex PCR; the TCRdb copy retains only in-frame clones and omits some. This table holds about 93,000 clones, more than 55% found once. The sequenced sample was PBMCs. The receptor source for this set is a boy aged 5-17 years in good health and CMV-seropositive.

The chain combines TRBV7-2 with TRBJ2-5, with D possibly TRBD1 on 7 matching bases. CDR3 length: 18 residues. Germline-derived CDR1 and CDR2 are SGHTA and FQGNSA. V was shortened by 5 bases and J by 2 bases, with 24 bases between the two germline ends. The CDR3 here is CASSRRTAVAGGQETQYF. As DNA, the CDR3 is TGTGCCAGCAGCCGCAGAACGGCGGTGGCAGGGGGGCAAGAGACCCAGTACTTC.

This clone was counted only a few times. The chain joins TRBV5-1 to TRBJ2-7, with 8 bases fitting TRBD1. Germline-derived CDR1 and CDR2 are SGHRS and YFSETQ. The CDR3 has 14 residues. V was clipped by 0 bases and J by 6 bases; unmatched bases: 5. The CDR3 loop is CASSLENRGTEQYF. The CDR3 DNA reads as TGCGCCAGCAGCTTGGAAAACAGGGGGACCGAGCAGTACTTC. Combining the CDR3 with reference TRBV5-1 and TRBJ2-7 gives the whole variable domain KAGVTQTPRYLIKTRGQQVTLSCSPISGHRSVSWYQQTPGQGLQFLFEYFSETQRNKGNFPGRFSGRQFSNSRSEMNVSTLELGDSALYLCASSLENRGTEQYFGPGTRLTVT.

The sample holds a few counts of this clone. V and J are TRBV5-4 and TRBJ2-2; TRBD2 matches 15 bases. The CDR3 runs 18 residues. Germline V gene sequence: CDR1 SGHNT, CDR2 YYREEE (reference sequence). V dropped 4 bases and J dropped 3; count of bases not matched to a gene: 7. Here the CDR3 DNA reads TGTGCCAGCAGCACCGGACTAGCGGGAGGGCCGGACACCGGGGAGCTGTTTTTT. Translated: CASSTGLAGGPDTGELFF.

This clone was found a few times. This chain links TRBV4-3 with TRBJ2-2; TRBD2 aligns across 10 bases. J was trimmed by 2 bases and V by 1 base; bases with no gene match: 7. The CDR3 extends over 18 amino acids. CDR1 and CDR2 (germline): LGHNA, YSLEER. CDR3 sequence: CASSQGTSGLFNTGELFF. The CDR3 coding sequence is TGCGCCAGCAGCCAAGGGACTAGCGGCCTTTTCAACACCGGGGAGCTGTTTTTT.

The V call is TRBV10-3, the J call TRBJ2-3; 7 bases agree with TRBD1. V trimming: 6 bases; J trimming: 0 bases; junction bases outside the gene matches: 3. The CDR3 runs 14 residues. CDR1 and CDR2 (germline): ENHRY, SYGVKD. CDR3 in DNA: TGTGCCATCAGCTCGGGACAGAGCACAGATACGCAGTATTTT. Translated: CAISSGQSTDTQYF.

This sequence joins TRBV19 and TRBJ2-7, with D tentatively TRBD1 (5 bases). Germline V CDR1 and CDR2: LNHDA, SQIVND (reference sequence). The CDR3 is 13 residues long. The V end lost 5 bases, the J end lost 1 base, and 9 bases lay between the germline ends. CDR3 residues: CASSLGPSYEQYF. The CDR3 DNA is TGTGCCAGTAGTCTGGGGCCGTCCTACGAGCAGTACTTC.

V usage is TRBV6-5 and J usage is TRBJ1-2, with a weak D call TRBD1 (5 bases). CDR1 MNHEY and CDR2 SVGAGI come from the germline V gene. V lost 7 bases to trimming and J lost 0 bases, with 9 bases between them. CDR3 size: 13 residues. CDR3 sequence (DNA): TGTGCCAGCACTCCGGGGGCTAACTATGGCTACACCTTC. Amino acids: CASTPGANYGYTF.

The V gene is TRBV15, the J gene TRBJ1-5, with D uncertain. Germline V gene sequence: CDR1 LNHNV, CDR2 YYDKDF (reference sequence). Trimming shortened V by 0 bases and J by 4 bases, and 13 bases separated the two germline ends. CDR3 length: 16 residues. The CDR3 sequence: CATSRDSGNPNQPQHF. CDR3 nucleotide sequence: TGTGCCACCAGCAGAGACTCGGGGAACCCGAATCAGCCCCAGCATTTT.

The genes are TRBV2 and TRBJ1-6; 7 bases are shared with TRBD1. V was clipped by 5 bases and J by 1 base; unmatched bases: 5. CDR3 length equals 16 residues. In germline, CDR1 is SNHLY, CDR2 FYNNEI. This CDR3 is CASSNRQGSYNSPLHF. CDR3 coding DNA: TGTGCCAGCAGTAATAGACAGGGATCCTATAATTCACCCCTCCACTTT. The variable domain in full, completed from reference TRBV2 and TRBJ1-6, reads EPEVTQTPSHQVTQMGQEVILRCVPISNHLYFYWYRQILGQKVEFLVSFYNNEISEKSEIFDDQFSVERPDGSNFTLKIRSTKLEDSAMYFCASSNRQGSYNSPLHFGNGTRLTVT.

The chain is built from TRBV18 and TRBJ2-7; tentatively, D is TRBD1 (6 bases). The CDR3 is made up of 13 amino acids. The V gene lost 5 bases and the J gene lost 2 bases, with 10 bases spanning the gap. Germline lookup yields CDR1 KGHSH and CDR2 LQKENI. CDR3 loop: CASSGTGTYEQYF. The CDR3, as DNA: TGTGCCAGCTCAGGAACAGGGACCTACGAGCAGTACTTC.

For the CDR3, the DNA is TGTGCCAGCAGCTTCCCCCCTGTGAACACTGAAGCTTTCTTT. Amino acid sequence: CASSFPPVNTEAFF. V is TRBV11-2 and J is TRBJ1-1; no definite D call. There are 14 residues in the CDR3. V lost 3 bases, J lost 0 bases, and 8 bases lay in between. Looked up from germline, CDR1 is SGHAT and CDR2 is FQNNGV.

This clone was found once. V is TRBV18 and J is TRBJ2-1, with TRBD1 as a possible D gene (6 bases). The germline CDR1 and CDR2 sequences are KGHSH and LQKENI. The CDR3 spans 15 residues. V was trimmed by 3 bases and J by 5 bases, leaving 14 bases between them. CDR3 residues: CASSPLAGVNNEQFF. CDR3 in DNA: TGTGCCAGCTCACCTTTGGCAGGGGTAAACAATGAGCAGTTCTTC. The whole variable domain, remainder taken from reference TRBV18 and TRBJ2-1, is NAGVMQNPRHLVRRRGQEARLRCSPMKGHSHVYWYRQLPEEGLKFMVYLQKENIIDESGMPKERFSAEFPKEGPSILRIQQVVRGDSAAYFCASSPLAGVNNEQFFGPGTRLTVL.